This entry describes one TCR beta chain. Antigen: not known. The germline V gene has CDR1 GTSNPN and CDR2 SVGIG (reference sequence). The CDR3 has 14 residues. V was trimmed by 4 bases and J by 0 bases, leaving 13 bases between them. The source of the sample is a study of beta chain features in type 1 diabetes. About the study: Analysis included roughly 100 million sorted cells drawn from all samples. The study's findings and limits: TCRB CDR3s were moderately but significantly shorter in Type 1 diabetes patients in all four CD4+ subsets.

As every portion of the isolated RNA was reverse transcribed, the sequencing read expressed TCRB transcripts. Sequencing was performed with immunoSEQ multiplex PCR; in TCRdb, only in-frame clones are kept and a portion is missing. The table has about 660,000 clones, around 15% seen once. Input material: naive CD4+ T cells from blood. This TCR derives from a man in his late teens or twenties with type 1 diabetes. The chain links TRBV30 to TRBJ2-7; D is perhaps TRBD1 (7 bases). This CDR3 is CAWIQGGSSYEQYF. The CDR3 DNA reads TGTGCCTGGATTCAGGGGGGATCCTCCTACGAGCAGTACTTC.